The source of this T cell receptor beta chain is a study of cytomegalovirus exposure and HLA in healthy donors. Across the study: HLA-typed donors were the source of about 85 million unique TCRs, which an early data release held.

Comment on this clone: The antigen remains unidentified.

Both 60 Vbeta primers and 13 Jbeta primers went into the PCR. The repertoire was sequenced with immunoSEQ multiplex PCR; TCRdb's copy has only in-frame clones and lacks some. The table lists approximately 160,000 clones, 60% to 80% of them singletons. Trimming removed 4 bases from V and 4 bases from J, with 23 bases in between. Germline CDR1 MGHRA, CDR2 YSYEKL. This CDR3 is 19 amino acids long. Study-wide findings and caveats: The authors later linked a missense DCLRE1C variant to TCR beta V- and J-gene trimming. In an earlier analysis, productive rearrangement rates for most beta V segments clustered near 87% or 30%. Cytomegalovirus-associated status was assigned to 150 to 200 TCR beta chains.

The V gene is TRBV4-1, the J gene TRBJ2-6; possible D gene TRBD1, 5 bases. The sequenced sample was PBMCs. The receptor comes from a woman aged 45-59 years in good health and CMV-seropositive. The CDR3 DNA reads TGCGCCAGCAGCCCATTTTTAGGGGATGAGGAGTCCGGGGCCAACGTCCTGACTTTC. Its protein is CASSPFLGDEESGANVLTF.